These T cell receptor beta chains were read from a single sample in a study of T cells in Graves' hyperthyroidism and ophthalmopathy. MiXCR was run by TCRdb on the multiplex PCR reads, yielding one entry per CDR3 protein. The table shows a few hundred thousand distinct CDR3 sequences, with 12% to 15% occurring only once. Sample: blood. The receptors derive from a woman aged 18-35 years with Graves' hyperthyroidism. The conserved cysteine and the conserved F or W are not part of the CDR3 here.

V gene	CDR3 protein
TRBV2	ASSLKMGGGAQPQH
TRBV7-2	ASSPRVPAASYEQY
TRBV7-2	ASSLGAIGRDRTQY
TRBV7-9	ASSPGGAEAF
TRBV10-3	AISESSESLYEQY
TRBV7-2	ASSLIVGLQF
TRBV28	ASSSFFAGELF
TRBV29-1	SVLAGYYNEQF
TRBV12-3/TRBV12-4	ASRRGIYEQY
TRBV20-1	SAAGQGVNYGYT
TRBV30	AWSRPTGIAGNTIY
TRBV11-1	ASSPFAAYEQY
TRBV4-3	ASSQEGGGGTEAF
TRBV3-1	ASSQDLRQGAGDGYT
TRBV19	ASSPRLKETQY
TRBV20-1	SSRNIGNTIY
TRBV19	ASSISGTGGYTDTQY
TRBV4-3	ASSQNTGGETQY
TRBV27	ASSPRPSSYNEQF
TRBV28	ASSLLEGGDLETQY
TRBV29-1	SGGQDGYEQY
TRBV20-1	SASIHAEAF
TRBV6-2/TRBV6-3	ASSPLIGLAGVNTGELF
TRBV5-8	ASSLDSNQPQH
TRBV4-1	ASSRVDRGQNEKLF
TRBV19	ASSMGTVQF
TRBV10-3	AISESVSRHEQF
TRBV3-1	ASSQGTGWGYT
TRBV7-2	ASSFRGRDEKLF